This T cell receptor (beta chain) was sequenced for a study of cytomegalovirus exposure and HLA in healthy donors. Vbeta (60) and Jbeta (13) primers were used in the PCR. The protocol was immunoSEQ multiplex PCR, while the TCRdb copy is restricted to in-frame clones and leaves out a portion. This table has about 170,000 clones, more than 80% appearing once. Study observations and caveats: According to the study, 160 or so TCR beta chains were cytomegalovirus-associated. It was reported in a later analysis that an Asian-associated ancestry cluster showed fewer N-insertions than the 666-donor mean. Previously analyzed data showed that most TCR beta V segments were productive at a frequency of about 87% or about 30%.

This clone came up a few times. What it binds is not known. This TCR came from a male donor in good health and CMV-seronegative. Source material: PBMCs.

For the CDR3, the DNA is TGTGCCAGCAGCTTGGAAGGGGGCGGACAGCCCCAGCATTTT. The encoded protein is CASSLEGGGQPQHF. The chain is built from TRBV5-4 and TRBJ1-5, with 7 bases fitting TRBD1. Germline V CDR1 and CDR2: SGHNT, YYREEE (reference sequence). This CDR3 has 14 residues. V was clipped by 0 bases and J by 7 bases; unmatched bases: 4.